This T cell receptor (beta chain) stems from a study of beta chain features in type 1 diabetes. Findings and caveats of the study: Shorter TCRB CDR3s, moderately but significantly so, were found in Type 1 diabetes patients in all four CD4+ subsets.

As concerns this clone: The antigen is unknown.

The authors reverse transcribed all of the isolated RNA, so sequencing captured expressed TCRB transcripts. TCRdb's table, derived via immunoSEQ multiplex PCR, lists solely in-frame clones and lacks some. Altogether about 280,000 clones are present, approximately 16% being singletons, with the ten largest covering about 0.014%. V was pared by 4 bases and J by 4 bases, with 18 bases between. The CDR3 is 16 residues long. From germline, CDR1 is SGHNT and CDR2 YYREEE (reference sequence). The sequence derives from a man between 18 and 29 years old with type 1 diabetes. Sequencing was carried out using naive CD4+ T cells from blood. The chain couples TRBV5-4 to TRBJ2-1; TRBD1 is a possible D gene (7 bases). The CDR3 sequence is CASSHAGQRPYNEQFF. Here the CDR3 DNA reads TGTGCCAGCAGCCATGCGGGACAGCGACCTTACAATGAGCAGTTCTTC.